The 5 T cell receptor beta chains listed next were all sequenced from one sample in a study of T-cell reconstitution after alpha-beta-depleted transplantation in children. Unique molecular identifiers were built into the TCRbeta library. TCRdb called the PCR reads again in MiXCR, with one record for every CDR3 protein. The data contain some 6,700 distinct CDR3 sequences, more than 15% of them singletons. The specimen comprised PBMCs, sampled before TCRalphabeta/CD19-depleted stem cell transplant. These receptors all come from a boy younger than 10 with acute lymphoblastic leukemia, due to receive a stem cell transplant.

This clonotype was seen only a few times. The V call is TRBV6-4, the J call TRBJ2-2; D possibly uses TRBD1 or TRBD2 (5 bases each). The germline V gene has CDR1 MRHNA and CDR2 SNTAGT. The length of the CDR3 is 13 residues. Trimming took off 4 bases at V and 6 bases at J, with 9 bases between the two ends. The CDR3 DNA follows: TGTGCCAGCAGTGGAGAGGGGCCCGGGGAGCTGTTTTTT. This codes for CASSGEGPGELFF.

This clonotype is medium-sized in the sample. This chain connects TRBV21-1 to TRBJ2-7; TRBD2 was called by the table and not checked on the DNA. TRBV21-1 is reported as a pseudogene. The CDR3 is 14 amino acids. Here the CDR3 reads CASSASGGLYEQYF. CDR3 DNA sequence: TGTGCCAGCAGCGCTAGCGGGGGCCTGTACGAGCAGTACTTC.

This clonotype is judged medium-sized (0.01 to 0.1%). The chain carries TRBV18 and TRBJ2-1; D not resolved. The CDR3 has 13 amino acids. V shed 2 bases and J shed 6 bases, with 8 bases lying between them. The germline gives CDR1 KGHSH, CDR2 LQKENI. The CDR3 nucleotides read TGTGCCAGCTCACCAGACCCAGTCAATGAGCAGTTCTTC. Translated, it gives CASSPDPVNEQFF.

Relative to its sample, this clonotype is medium-sized. J is TRBJ2-5 and V is TRBV7-2, with unresolved D. Germline assignment: CDR1 SGHTA and CDR2 FQGNSA. This CDR3 has 16 residues. Trimming cost V 1 base and J 8 bases, with 20 bases left between them. CDR3 sequence: CASSLGAGGAQTTQYF. Here the CDR3 DNA reads TGTGCCAGCAGCTTAGGCGCCGGTGGCGCTCAGACCACCCAGTACTTC.

In its sample, this clonotype ranks as medium-sized. The chain is built from TRBV7-6 and TRBJ2-1; TRBD2 matches 9 bases. Germline V lookup: CDR1 SGHVS, CDR2 FNYEAQ. This CDR3 comprises 15 residues. The ends lost 5 bases at V and 9 bases at J; junction bases unmatched: 11. This CDR3 is CASSRGAGGPTEQFF. In DNA, the CDR3 is TGTGCCAGCAGCCGGGGAGCGGGGGGCCCTACTGAGCAGTTCTTC.